The T cell receptor (beta chain) under discussion was sequenced for a study of siplizumab effects on memory and regulatory T cells. The CDR3 length is 15 residues. Germline V lookup: CDR1 SNHLY, CDR2 FYNNEI. V was cut by 3 bases and J by 0 bases, with 9 bases left in between. TCRdb's copy holds only in-frame clones and misses some; the assay was immunoSEQ multiplex PCR. Of about 87,000 clones listed, about 90% are singletons. This clonotype originated in a human donor in good health. This chain connects TRBV2 to TRBJ1-5; no clear D gene. Specimen: CD4+ T cells sorted from blood. CDR3 amino acids: CASSDRQYSNQPQHF. Written as DNA, the CDR3 is TGTGCCAGCAGTGATCGGCAGTATAGCAATCAGCCCCAGCATTTT.